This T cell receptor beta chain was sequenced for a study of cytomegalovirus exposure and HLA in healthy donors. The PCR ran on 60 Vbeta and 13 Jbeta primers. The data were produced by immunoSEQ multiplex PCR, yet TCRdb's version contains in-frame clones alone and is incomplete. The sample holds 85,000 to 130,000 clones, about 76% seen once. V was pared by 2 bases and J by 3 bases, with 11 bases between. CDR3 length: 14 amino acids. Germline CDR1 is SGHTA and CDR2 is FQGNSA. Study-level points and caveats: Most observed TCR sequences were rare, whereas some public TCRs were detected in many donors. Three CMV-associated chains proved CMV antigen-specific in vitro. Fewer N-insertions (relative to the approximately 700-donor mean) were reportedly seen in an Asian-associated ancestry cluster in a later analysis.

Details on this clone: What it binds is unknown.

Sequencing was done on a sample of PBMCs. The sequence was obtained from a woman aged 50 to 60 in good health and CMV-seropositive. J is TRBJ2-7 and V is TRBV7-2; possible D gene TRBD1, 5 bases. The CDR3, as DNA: TGTGCCAGCAGCTTACTAGGGGCAGGCTACGAGCAGTACTTC. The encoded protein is CASSLLGAGYEQYF. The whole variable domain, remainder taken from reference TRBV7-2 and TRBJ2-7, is GAGVSQSPSNKVTEKGKDVELRCDPISGHTALYWYRQSLGQGLEFLIYFQGNSAPDKSGLPSDRFSAERTGGSVSTLTIQRTQQEDSAVYLCASSLLGAGYEQYFGPGTRLTVT.